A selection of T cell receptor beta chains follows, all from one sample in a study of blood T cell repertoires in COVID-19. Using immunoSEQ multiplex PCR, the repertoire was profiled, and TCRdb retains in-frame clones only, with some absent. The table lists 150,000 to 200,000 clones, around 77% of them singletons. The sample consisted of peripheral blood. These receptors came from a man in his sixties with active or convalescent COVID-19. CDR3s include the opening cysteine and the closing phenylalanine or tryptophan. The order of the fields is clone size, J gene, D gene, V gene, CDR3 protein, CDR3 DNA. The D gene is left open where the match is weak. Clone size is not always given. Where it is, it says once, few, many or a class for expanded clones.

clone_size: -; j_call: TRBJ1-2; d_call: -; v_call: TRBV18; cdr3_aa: CASSPQDLYKGYTF; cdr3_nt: TGTGCCAGCTCACCACAGGACTTGTATAAAGGCTACACCTTC
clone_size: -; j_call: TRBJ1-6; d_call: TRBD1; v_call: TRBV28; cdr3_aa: CAGKRQGTSTSPLHF; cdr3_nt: TGTGCCGGGAAACGACAGGGGACTTCCACTTCACCCCTCCACTTT
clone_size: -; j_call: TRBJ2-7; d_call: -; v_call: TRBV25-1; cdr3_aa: CASRTPYEQYF; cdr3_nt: TGTGCCAGTAGGACACCGTACGAGCAGTACTTC
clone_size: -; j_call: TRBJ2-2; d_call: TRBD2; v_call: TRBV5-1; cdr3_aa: CASSRTAGGGAGELFF; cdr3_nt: TGCGCCAGCAGCCGGACTGCGGGGGGAGGGGCCGGGGAGCTGTTTTTT
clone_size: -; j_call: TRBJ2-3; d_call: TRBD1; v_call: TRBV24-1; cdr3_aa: CATSDFWQGAGDTQYF; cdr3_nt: TGTGCCACCAGTGATTTTTGGCAGGGGGCCGGGGATACGCAGTATTTT
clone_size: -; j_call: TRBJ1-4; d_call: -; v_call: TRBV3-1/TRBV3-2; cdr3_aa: CASSWGQPNEKLFF; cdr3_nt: TGTGCCAGCAGCTGGGGGCAGCCTAATGAAAAACTGTTTTTT
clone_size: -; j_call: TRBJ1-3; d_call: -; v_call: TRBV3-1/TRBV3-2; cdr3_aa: CASSDTYSGNTIYF; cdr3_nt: TGTGCCAGCAGCGACACCTACTCTGGAAACACCATATATTTT
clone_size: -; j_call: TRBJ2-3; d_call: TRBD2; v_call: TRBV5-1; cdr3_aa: CASGLADTDTQYF; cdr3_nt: TGCGCCAGTGGACTAGCGGACACAGATACGCAGTATTTT
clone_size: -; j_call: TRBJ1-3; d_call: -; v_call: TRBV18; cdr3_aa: CASSPPGRGHGNTIYF; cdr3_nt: TGTGCCAGCTCACCTCCTGGGCGGGGGCACGGAAACACCATATATTTT
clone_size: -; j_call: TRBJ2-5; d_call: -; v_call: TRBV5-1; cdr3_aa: CASSSGLSGETQYF; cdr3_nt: TGCGCCAGCAGCTCCGGACTCTCGGGAGAGACCCAGTACTTC
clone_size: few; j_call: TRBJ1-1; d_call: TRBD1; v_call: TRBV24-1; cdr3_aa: CATSNTFKGAGNTEAFF; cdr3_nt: TGTGCCACCAGTAATACCTTTAAGGGGGCAGGAAACACTGAAGCTTTCTTT
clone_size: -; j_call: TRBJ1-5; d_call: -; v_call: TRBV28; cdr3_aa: CASSFRVNQPQHF; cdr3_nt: TGTGCCAGCAGTTTCAGGGTCAATCAGCCCCAGCATTTT
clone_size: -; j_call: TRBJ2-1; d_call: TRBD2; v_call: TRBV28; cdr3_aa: CASSASGTLRNEQFF; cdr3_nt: TGTGCCAGCAGTGCTAGCGGGACCCTTAGGAATGAGCAGTTCTTC
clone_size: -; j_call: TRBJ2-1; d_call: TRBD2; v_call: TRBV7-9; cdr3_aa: CATTSGNGFSYNEQFF; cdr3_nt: TGTGCCACAACTAGCGGGAATGGATTTTCCTACAATGAGCAGTTCTTC
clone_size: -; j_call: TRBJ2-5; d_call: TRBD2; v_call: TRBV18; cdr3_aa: CASSPPAGGPETQYF; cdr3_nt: TGTGCCAGCTCACCACCCGCGGGAGGGCCAGAGACCCAGTACTTC
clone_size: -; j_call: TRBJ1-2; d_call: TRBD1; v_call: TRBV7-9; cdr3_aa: CASNPTTGTANYGYTF; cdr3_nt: TGTGCCAGCAACCCTACTACTGGGACAGCTAACTATGGCTACACCTTC
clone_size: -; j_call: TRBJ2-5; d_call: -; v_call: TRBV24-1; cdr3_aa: CATSDLVKGRGETQYF; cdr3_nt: TGTGCCACCAGTGATTTGGTGAAAGGGCGCGGGGAGACCCAGTACTTC